This record concerns one T cell receptor (beta chain) sequence. This entry comes from a study of blood T cell repertoires in COVID-19. Study at large: Sites across the United States, Italy and Spain contributed samples from acute and convalescent COVID-19. In each case, the material was cDNA or gDNA derived from T cells, B-cell-depleted T cells, or PBMCs.

Authors' processing steps: Reference gene primer amplification yielded estimated nucleated cell counts. The repertoire was sequenced with immunoSEQ multiplex PCR; TCRdb's copy has only in-frame clones and lacks some. The D gene and trimming were derived from the DNA, and the V and J assignments and clone size from that table. The data hold 90,000 to 150,000 clones, with roughly 90% observed a single time. After removal of 8 bases from V and 4 bases from J, the junction contained 0 bases not matched to a gene. CDR1 and CDR2 (germline): MNHNY, SVGAGI (reference sequence). This CDR3 region has 11 residues.

Material for sequencing was peripheral blood. J is TRBJ2-7 and V is TRBV6-6; 9 bases map to TRBD1. This TCR was recovered from a human donor in a cohort sampled during active COVID-19. CDR3 bases: TGTGCCAGCGGGACAGGGTACGAGCAGTACTTC. This codes for CASGTGYEQYF.